This passage covers 17 T cell receptor beta chains from one sample sequenced in a study of T cells in Graves' hyperthyroidism and ophthalmopathy. Template material for amplifying TCR beta CDR3 regions consisted of RNA transcripts. First-round RT-PCR targeting the TCR CDR3 was performed with the HTBI primer set. Using its own MiXCR run on the multiplex PCR reads, TCRdb lists one record per CDR3 protein. Here the sample spans approximately 700,000 distinct CDR3 sequences, 45% being singletons. The specimen was peripheral blood or thyroid tissue (not recorded which). The receptors stem from an adult man with Graves' disease, either hyperthyroidism or ophthalmopathy (not recorded which).

This chain joins TRBV9 and TRBJ1-2, with D unresolved. Per germline, CDR1 SGDLS and CDR2 YYNGEE. Trimming shortened V by 0 bases and J by 8 bases, and 17 bases separated the two germline ends. This CDR3 contains 15 residues. CDR3 in DNA: TGTGCCAGCAGCGTAGACAGCTCGGGCCGGAGGGGCTACACCTTC. Translated: CASSVDSSGRRGYTF.

With respect to this clonotype: The junction differs from germline at one of its ends, possibly a read error. This chain joins TRBV6-1 and TRBJ1-2; possibly TRBD1 for D (5 bases). This CDR3 contains 15 residues. The germline V gene has CDR1 MNHNS and CDR2 SASEGT. The CDR3 nucleotides are TGTGCCAGCAGTTACTCGAGGGACCCTAATTATGGCTACACCTTC. Translated: CASSYSRDPNYGYTF.

This clonotype was counted a few times. CDR3 nucleotides: TGTGCCAGCAGGATGACGGGACTAGCGGGAGTTGAGCAGTACTTC. This translates into CASRMTGLAGVEQYF. This chain connects TRBV12-3 or TRBV12-4 to TRBJ2-7, with 14 bases fitting TRBD2. The CDR3 is 15 residues long. J lost 7 bases, V lost 6 bases, and 8 bases had no gene match.

In the case of this clonotype: Lacking the conserved final phenylalanine or tryptophan, this CDR3 likely reflects a read error. V gene TRBV7-2 combines with J gene TRBJ1-2, with D possibly matching TRBD1 (6 bases). The CDR3 loop spans 15 amino acids. The germline CDR1 and CDR2 sequences are SGHTA and FQGNSA. The V and J ends lost 2 bases and 3 bases respectively, with 13 bases between them. CDR3 nucleotides: TGTGCCAGCAGCTTATCTTCAGGGGAATACTATGGCTACACCCTC. Translated, it gives CASSLSSGEYYGYTL.

Only a few counts were recorded for this clonotype. This rearrangement joins TRBV7-9 to TRBJ1-4; D is unresolved. The CDR3 has 14 residues. Germline-derived CDR1 and CDR2 are SEHNR and FQNEAQ (reference sequence). Trimming removed 5 bases at V and 8 bases at J, with 15 bases between. The CDR3 coding sequence is TGTGCCAGCAGCCTAGTGACCGTCGAAGAAAAACTGTTTTTT. It encodes CASSLVTVEEKLFF.

This clonotype was recorded many times. A much larger clone sits a single nucleotide away, making a read error possible. The chain uses TRBV25-1 and TRBJ2-5; D is uncertain. CDR3 length equals 11 residues. The V gene's germline CDR1 is MGHDK and CDR2 SYGVNS. The CDR3 spells CASSAQETRYF. The CDR3 DNA sequence: TGTGCCAGCAGTGCCCAAGAGACCCGGTACTTC.

The chain uses TRBV7-9 and TRBJ2-6; the D is unclear. The V end lost 4 bases, the J end lost 0 bases, and 10 bases lay between the germline ends. The germline V gene has CDR1 SEHNR and CDR2 FQNEAQ (reference sequence). The CDR3 length is 16 residues. The CDR3 loop is CASSSIINSGANVLTF. CDR3 in DNA: TGTGCCAGCAGCTCAATTATAAACTCTGGGGCCAACGTCCTGACTTTC.

This clonotype was picked up many times. The chain combines TRBV7-6 with TRBJ2-7, with 9 nucleotides matching TRBD1. Germline V gene lookup returns CDR1 SGHVS and CDR2 FNYEAQ. CDR3 length: 14 amino acids. Unmatched junction bases numbered 7, after V lost 5 bases and J lost 5 bases. CDR3 DNA sequence: TGTGCCAGCAGCGGAGGGACAGGGCTCCACGAGCAGTACTTC. Translated, it gives CASSGGTGLHEQYF.

V gene TRBV29-1 combines with J gene TRBJ2-7, with TRBD1 matching over 7 bases. V lost 4 bases, J lost 6 bases, and 3 bases stayed unmatched. Per the germline V gene, CDR1 is SQVTM and CDR2 is ANQGSEA. The CDR3 is made up of 11 amino acids. The CDR3 sequence is CSVGGGGEQYF. CDR3 bases: TGCAGCGTTGGAGGGGGCGGCGAGCAGTACTTC.

As for this clonotype: A much larger clone lies one base from this, so it may be a read error. The V gene is TRBV2, the J gene TRBJ1-4; unclear D gene. The CDR3 sequence is 14 residues long. V lost 11 bases and J lost 0, with 13 bases in between. Germline CDR1 and CDR2: SNHLY and FYNNEI. CDR3 DNA: TGTGCCGGCAACGTCGGGACAACTAATGAAAAACTGTTTTTT. It codes for CAGNVGTTNEKLFF.

In its sample, this clonotype was seen a few times. The chain combines TRBV20-1 with TRBJ2-5; the match to TRBD2 covers 9 bases. V lost 3 bases to trimming and J lost 5 bases; unmatched junction nucleotides: 16. This CDR3 has 17 residues. From germline, CDR1 is DFQATT and CDR2 SNEGSKA (reference sequence). The chain's CDR3 is CSASGDAGGPGDETQYF. The DNA for the CDR3 is TGCAGTGCTAGCGGGGATGCGGGAGGGCCAGGTGATGAGACCCAGTACTTC.

The J gene is TRBJ2-7, the V gene TRBV24-1; 8 positions agree with TRBD1. Germline loops: CDR1 KGHDR, CDR2 SFDVKD. CDR3 length: 14 amino acids. Losses at the gene ends were 4 bases for V and 3 bases for J; bases not matched to a gene: 4. In DNA, the CDR3 is TGTGCCACCAGTGAGACAGGGGACCACTACGAGCAGTACTTC. It translates to CATSETGDHYEQYF.

This chain connects TRBV7-2 to TRBJ1-5; 8 nucleotides match TRBD1. Trimming cost V 5 bases and J 9 bases; bases outside gene matches: 12. This CDR3 region has 15 residues. From germline, CDR1 is SGHTA and CDR2 FQGNSA. CDR3 region: CASSHRDRSRMPQHF. The CDR3 bases are TGTGCCAGCAGCCACCGGGACAGGTCCAGAATGCCCCAGCATTTT.

The chain recombines TRBV5-1 with TRBJ1-2; D remains unclear. Trimming shortened V by 5 bases and J by 4 bases, and 15 bases separated the two germline ends. Germline V gene lookup returns CDR1 SGHRS and CDR2 YFSETQ. The CDR3 covers 14 residues. In DNA, the CDR3 is TGCGCCAGCAGTTTTGGGAACGCTGCCTATGGCTACACCTTC. This sequence encodes CASSFGNAAYGYTF.

This clonotype has ten or more counts. The rearrangement links TRBV7-8 to TRBJ1-2, with D tentatively TRBD1 (5 bases). V lost 5 bases and J 1 base, leaving 17 bases between the germline ends. Germline values: CDR1 SGHVS, CDR2 FQNEAQ. This CDR3 is 16 amino acids long. In DNA, the CDR3 is TGTGCCAGCAGCATAAACAGGCTACAGATTAACTATGGCTACACCTTC. Protein sequence: CASSINRLQINYGYTF.

The rearrangement uses TRBV6-6 and TRBJ2-7, with D tentatively TRBD1 or TRBD2 (7 bases each). V lost 5 bases and J lost 1, with 18 bases in between. CDR1 and CDR2 from the germline V gene are MNHNY and SVGAGI (reference sequence). The length of the CDR3 is 16 residues. The CDR3 region has the DNA TGTGCCAGCAGTGAATGGGGAGGGGGCGTATCCTACGAGCAGTACTTC. Encoded protein: CASSEWGGGVSYEQYF.

CDR3 amino acids: CASSLDRAGGEDEQYF. The CDR3, as DNA: TGTGCCAGCAGCTTAGATAGAGCGGGAGGGGAGGACGAGCAGTACTTC. The chain employs TRBV7-9 and TRBJ2-7; 10 positions match TRBD2. The J segment lost 5 bases and the V segment lost 1 base, leaving 8 bases of the junction unmatched. In germline, CDR1 is SEHNR, CDR2 FQNEAQ (reference sequence). CDR3 length: 16 amino acids.